Given below is one TCR beta chain in context. Trimming took 2 bases from V and 2 from J, leaving 10 bases between them. The CDR3 totals 14 residues. The germline gives CDR1 SGHAT, CDR2 FQNNGV. These data belong to a study of cytomegalovirus exposure and HLA in healthy donors. Amplification used 60 Vbeta primers and 13 Jbeta primers. Some clones are missing from TCRdb's copy, which holds only in-frame ones; the method was immunoSEQ multiplex PCR. The sample has about 140,000 clones; about 80% are singletons. Source material: PBMCs. This clonotype was sampled from a woman between 40 and 55 years old in good health and CMV-seronegative. The V call is TRBV11-2, the J call TRBJ2-7; tentative D call: TRBD2 (5 bases). CDR3 sequence reads: CASSLIGGPYEQYF. CDR3 sequence (DNA): TGTGCCAGCAGCTTAATCGGCGGGCCCTACGAGCAGTACTTC.